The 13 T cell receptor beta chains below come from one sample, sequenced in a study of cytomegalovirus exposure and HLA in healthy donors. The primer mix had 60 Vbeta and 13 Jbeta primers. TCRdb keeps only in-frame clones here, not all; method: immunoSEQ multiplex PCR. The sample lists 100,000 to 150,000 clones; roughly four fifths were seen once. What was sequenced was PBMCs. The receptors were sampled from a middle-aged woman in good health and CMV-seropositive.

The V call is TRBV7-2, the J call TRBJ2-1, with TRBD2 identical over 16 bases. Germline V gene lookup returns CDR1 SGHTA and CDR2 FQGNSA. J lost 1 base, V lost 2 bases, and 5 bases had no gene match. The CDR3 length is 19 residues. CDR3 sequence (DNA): TGTGCCAGCAGCTTACCCGGGACTAGCGGGAGGGGTTCCTACAATGAGCAGTTCTTC. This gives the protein CASSLPGTSGRGSYNEQFF.

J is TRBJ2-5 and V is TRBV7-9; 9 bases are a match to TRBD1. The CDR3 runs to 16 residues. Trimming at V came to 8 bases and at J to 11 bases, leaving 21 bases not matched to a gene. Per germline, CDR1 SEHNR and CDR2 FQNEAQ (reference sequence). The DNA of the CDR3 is TGTGCCAGCGGCCCAGGACAGGGGCCTAGACGGAGGGAGCAGTACTTC. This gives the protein CASGPGQGPRRREQYF.

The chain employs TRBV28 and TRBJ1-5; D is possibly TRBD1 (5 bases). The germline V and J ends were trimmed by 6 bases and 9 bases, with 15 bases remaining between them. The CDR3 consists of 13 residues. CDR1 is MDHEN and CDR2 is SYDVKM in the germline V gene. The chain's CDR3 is CASRQVGGMPQHF. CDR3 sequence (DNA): TGTGCCAGCAGGCAGGTTGGGGGGATGCCCCAGCATTTT.

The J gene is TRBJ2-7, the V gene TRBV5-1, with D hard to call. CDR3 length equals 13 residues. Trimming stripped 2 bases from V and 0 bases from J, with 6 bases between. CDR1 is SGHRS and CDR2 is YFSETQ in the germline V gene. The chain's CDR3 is CASSFDNSYEQYF. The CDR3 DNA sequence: TGCGCCAGCAGCTTTGACAACTCCTACGAGCAGTACTTC.

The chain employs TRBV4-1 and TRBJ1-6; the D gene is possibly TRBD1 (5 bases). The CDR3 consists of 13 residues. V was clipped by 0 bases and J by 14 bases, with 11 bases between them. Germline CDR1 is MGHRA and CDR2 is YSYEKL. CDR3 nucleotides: TGCGCCAGCAGCCAAGATTTTAGGGGAACCCTCCACTTT. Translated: CASSQDFRGTLHF.

DNA of the CDR3: TGTGCCAGCAGCCCTGGGACAGGGGTGACCGGGGAGCTGTTTTTT. Its protein product is CASSPGTGVTGELFF. This chain uses TRBV5-8 with TRBJ2-2; 10 nucleotides agree with TRBD1. The CDR3 totals 15 residues. Germline V lookup: CDR1 SGHTS, CDR2 YDEGEE. The V and J ends lost 4 bases and 5 bases, in that order; junction bases with no gene match: 5.

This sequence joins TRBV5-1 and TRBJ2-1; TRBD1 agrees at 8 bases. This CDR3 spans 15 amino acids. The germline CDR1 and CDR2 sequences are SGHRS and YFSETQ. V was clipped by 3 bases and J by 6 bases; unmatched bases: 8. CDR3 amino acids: CASSSPGQGGNEQFF. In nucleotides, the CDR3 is TGCGCCAGCAGCTCGCCCGGACAGGGTGGCAATGAGCAGTTCTTC. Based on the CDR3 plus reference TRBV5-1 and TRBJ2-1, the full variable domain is KAGVTQTPRYLIKTRGQQVTLSCSPISGHRSVSWYQQTPGQGLQFLFEYFSETQRNKGNFPGRFSGRQFSNSRSEMNVSTLELGDSALYLCASSSPGQGGNEQFFGPGTRLTVL.

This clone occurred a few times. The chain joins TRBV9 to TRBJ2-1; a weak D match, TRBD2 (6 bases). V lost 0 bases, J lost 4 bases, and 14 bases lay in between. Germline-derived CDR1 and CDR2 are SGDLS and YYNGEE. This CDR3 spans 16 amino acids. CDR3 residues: CASSVGISGPYNEQFF. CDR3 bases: TGTGCCAGCAGCGTAGGTATCAGCGGGCCATACAATGAGCAGTTCTTC.

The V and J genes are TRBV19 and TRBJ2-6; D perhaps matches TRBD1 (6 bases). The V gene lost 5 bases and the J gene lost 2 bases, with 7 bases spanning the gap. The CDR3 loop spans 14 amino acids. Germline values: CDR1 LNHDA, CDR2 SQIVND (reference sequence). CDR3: CASSGGTGANVLTF. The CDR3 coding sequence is TGTGCCAGTAGTGGGGGCACTGGGGCCAACGTCCTGACTTTC.

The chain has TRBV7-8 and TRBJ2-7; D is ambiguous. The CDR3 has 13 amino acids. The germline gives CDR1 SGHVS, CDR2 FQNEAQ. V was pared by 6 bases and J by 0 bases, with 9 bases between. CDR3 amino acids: CASSITISYEQYF. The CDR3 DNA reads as TGTGCCAGCAGTATAACTATCTCCTACGAGCAGTACTTC.

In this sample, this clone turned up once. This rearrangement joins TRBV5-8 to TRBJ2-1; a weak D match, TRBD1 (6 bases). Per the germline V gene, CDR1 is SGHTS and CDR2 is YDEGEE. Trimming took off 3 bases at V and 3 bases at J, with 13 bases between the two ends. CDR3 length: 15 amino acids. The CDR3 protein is CASSSGHPSYNEQFF. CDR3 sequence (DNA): TGTGCCAGCAGCTCGGGACACCCTAGCTACAATGAGCAGTTCTTC. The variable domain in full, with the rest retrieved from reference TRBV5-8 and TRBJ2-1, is EAGVTQSPTHLIKTRGQQATLRCSPISGHTSVYWYQQALGLGLQFLLWYDEGEERNRGNFPPRFSGRQFPNYSSELNVNALELEDSALYLCASSSGHPSYNEQFFGPGTRLTVL.

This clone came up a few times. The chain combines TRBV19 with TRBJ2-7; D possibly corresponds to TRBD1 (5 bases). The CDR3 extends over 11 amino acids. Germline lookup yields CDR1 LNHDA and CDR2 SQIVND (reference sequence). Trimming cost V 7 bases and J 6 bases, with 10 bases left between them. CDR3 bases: TGTGCCAGTAAGGGGTTGACCGAGCAGTACTTC. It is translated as CASKGLTEQYF.

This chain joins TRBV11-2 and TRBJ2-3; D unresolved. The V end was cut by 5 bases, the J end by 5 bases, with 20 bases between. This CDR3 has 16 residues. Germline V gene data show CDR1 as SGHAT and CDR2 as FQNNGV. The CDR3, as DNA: TGTGCCAGCAGCCTTTTACCCTATAATTCGGGAGATACGCAGTATTTT. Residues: CASSLLPYNSGDTQYF.